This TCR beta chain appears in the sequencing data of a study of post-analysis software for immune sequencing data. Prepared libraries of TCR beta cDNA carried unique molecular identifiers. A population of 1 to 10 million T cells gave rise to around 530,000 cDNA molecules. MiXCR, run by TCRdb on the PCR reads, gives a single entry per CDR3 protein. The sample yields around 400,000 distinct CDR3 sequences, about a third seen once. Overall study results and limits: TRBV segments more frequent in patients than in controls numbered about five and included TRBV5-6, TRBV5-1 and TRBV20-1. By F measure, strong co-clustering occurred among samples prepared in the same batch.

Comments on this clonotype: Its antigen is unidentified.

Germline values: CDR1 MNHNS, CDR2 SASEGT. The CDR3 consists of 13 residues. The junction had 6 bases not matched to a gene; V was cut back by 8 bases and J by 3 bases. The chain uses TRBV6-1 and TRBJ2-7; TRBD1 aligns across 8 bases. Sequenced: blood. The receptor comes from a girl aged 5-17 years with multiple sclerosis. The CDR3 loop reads CASGSGQVYEQYF. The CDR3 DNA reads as TGTGCCAGCGGCTCGGGACAGGTCTACGAGCAGTACTTC.